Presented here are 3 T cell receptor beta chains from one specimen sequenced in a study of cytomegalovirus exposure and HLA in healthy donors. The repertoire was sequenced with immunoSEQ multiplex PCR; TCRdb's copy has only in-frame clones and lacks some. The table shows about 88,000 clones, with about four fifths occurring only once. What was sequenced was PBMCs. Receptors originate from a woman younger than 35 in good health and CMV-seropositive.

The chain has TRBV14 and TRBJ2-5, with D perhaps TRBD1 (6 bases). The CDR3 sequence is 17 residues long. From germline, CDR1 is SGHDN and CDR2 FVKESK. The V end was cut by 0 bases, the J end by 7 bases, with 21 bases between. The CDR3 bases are TGTGCCAGCAGCCAAGAGTCCACAGGGAGTGTGGACGTGACCCAGTACTTC. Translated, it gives CASSQESTGSVDVTQYF.

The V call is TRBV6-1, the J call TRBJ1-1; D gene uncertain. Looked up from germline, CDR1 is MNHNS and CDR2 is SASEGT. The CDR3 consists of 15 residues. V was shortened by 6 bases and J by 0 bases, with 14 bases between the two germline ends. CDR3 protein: CASRAAHILNTEAFF. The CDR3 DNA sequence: TGTGCCAGCAGGGCCGCACATATTTTGAACACTGAAGCTTTCTTT.

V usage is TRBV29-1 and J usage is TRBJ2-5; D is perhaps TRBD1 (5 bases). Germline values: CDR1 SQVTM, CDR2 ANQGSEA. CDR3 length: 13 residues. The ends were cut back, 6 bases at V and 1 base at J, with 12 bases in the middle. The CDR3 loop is CSVPGHIQETQYF. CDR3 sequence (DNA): TGCAGCGTACCCGGACACATCCAAGAGACCCAGTACTTC.